The 8 T cell receptor beta chains presented below share a single source sample, sequenced in a study of metastatic and nonmetastatic thyroid tumors. All patients reached thyroid surgery having received no treatment beforehand. TCRdb re-clonotyped the PCR reads via MiXCR. The table includes around 30,000 clones, more than 20% detected once. Material: blood. These TCRs come from a female donor with papillary thyroid cancer or a benign thyroid nodule (not recorded which). Some clones in this sample may be carry-over from other donors' samples.

Remarks on this clone: One end of the junction is discordant with germline, which a read error may explain. This chain connects TRBV5-1 to TRBJ2-1; 13 positions agree with TRBD2. Germline CDR1 reads SGHRS; CDR2 reads YFSETQ. The CDR3 loop spans 20 amino acids. The CDR3 region is CASSRFGTSGASDSYNEQVF. The CDR3 DNA reads TGCGCCAGCAGCCGCTTCGGGACTAGCGGGGCGTCCGACTCATACAATGAGCAGGTCTTC. The entire variable domain, with the rest obtained from reference TRBV5-1 and TRBJ2-1, is as follows: KAGVTQTPRYLIKTRGQQVTLSCSPISGHRSVSWYQQTPGQGLQFLFEYFSETQRNKGNFPGRFSGRQFSNSRSEMNVSTLELGDSALYLCASSRFGTSGASDSYNEQVFGPGTRLTVL.

This clone was seen at least ten times. V gene TRBV27 combines with J gene TRBJ2-3, with 10 nucleotides matching TRBD2. V was clipped by 1 base and J by 2 bases; unmatched bases: 6. Germline assignment: CDR1 MNHEY and CDR2 SMNVEV (reference sequence). CDR3 size: 17 residues. The DNA of the CDR3 is TGTGCCAGCAGTTTATTGGCTAGCGGGAGTGTCACAGATACGCAGTATTTT. This translates into CASSLLASGSVTDTQYF.

This clone was seen repeatedly, ten times or more. The same CDR3 arises from other DNA sequences in this sample as well. V is TRBV20-1 and J is TRBJ1-3; the D is unclear. Germline loops: CDR1 DFQATT, CDR2 SNEGSKA (reference sequence). There are 15 residues in the CDR3. Trimming left V 3 bases short and J 4 bases short, with 16 bases between. The CDR3 is CSASAQLISGNTIYF. CDR3 nucleotides: TGCAGTGCTAGTGCACAGCTTATCTCGGGAAACACCATATATTTT.

This clone is categorized as medium-sized (0.01 to 0.1%). The V gene is TRBV6-1, the J gene TRBJ2-7, with 7 positions matching TRBD1. V was clipped by 5 bases and J by 4 bases; unmatched bases: 5. CDR1 and CDR2 (germline): MNHNS, SASEGT. The CDR3 length is 13 residues. The CDR3 nucleotides are TGTGCCAGCAGTTCGGGACAGTTATACGAGCAGTACTTC. Protein sequence: CASSSGQLYEQYF.

In its sample, this clone was seen a few times. The junction departs from the called germline gene at one end, perhaps through a read error. The chain recombines TRBV6-4 with TRBJ2-7; D remains ambiguous. CDR3 size: 14 residues. The V gene's germline CDR1 is MRHNA and CDR2 SNTAGT. In DNA form, the CDR3 reads TGTGCCGGCAGTAACGACCCGACAACCTACGAGCAGTACTTC. This encodes CAGSNDPTTYEQYF.

In this sample, this clone turned up many times. The genes are TRBV28 and TRBJ1-4; unclear D gene. V gave up 2 bases and J gave up 8 bases, with 12 bases separating them. CDR3 length: 14 amino acids. Germline assignment: CDR1 MDHEN and CDR2 SYDVKM. Here the CDR3 reads CASSLRAIREKLFF. The CDR3 DNA is TGTGCCAGCAGTTTAAGGGCGATACGGGAAAAACTGTTTTTT.

This chain connects TRBV4-2 to TRBJ2-3, with 7 positions matching TRBD1. The germline V gene has CDR1 LGHNA and CDR2 YNFKEQ. With V trimmed by 7 bases and J by 3 bases, 13 bases remained unmatched. The CDR3 is made up of 16 amino acids. CDR3 protein: CASTKPQGSMTDTQYF. Here the CDR3 DNA reads TGTGCCAGCACCAAGCCACAGGGGTCAATGACAGATACGCAGTATTTT.

The genes are TRBV6-1 and TRBJ2-7; D assignment may be TRBD1 or TRBD2 (5 bases each). V was trimmed by 4 bases and J by 0 bases, leaving 16 bases between them. The CDR3 has 16 residues. In germline, CDR1 is MNHNS, CDR2 SASEGT. The CDR3 reads CASSAVGTSVSYEQYF. DNA of the CDR3: TGTGCCAGCAGTGCTGTCGGGACCTCTGTCTCCTACGAGCAGTACTTC.